This T cell receptor beta chain was captured by sequencing in a study of identifying expanded T cells in peripheral blood. Notes on the study in general: Clone count variance between approximately two-week samples rose with total template count.

As to this clone: No antigen is known for it.

Clones were read by immunoSEQ multiplex PCR, and TCRdb kept only the in-frame ones, dropping some. The table has 55,000 to 80,000 clones, about 83% seen once; the top ten hold approximately 19%. The germline V and J ends were trimmed by 5 bases and 5 bases, with 15 bases remaining between them. CDR3 length: 14 amino acids. Germline V gene sequence: CDR1 LNHDA, CDR2 SQIVND (reference sequence). Collection occurred without any documented infections or immune events in donors. The rearrangement links TRBV19 to TRBJ2-5, with D perhaps matching TRBD1 (6 bases). This sequence was found in a person between 18 and 69 years old in good health. Sequenced: blood. As DNA, the CDR3 is TGTGCCAGTAGTTCAGCAGGGGCAGCGGAGACCCAGTACTTC. Translation: CASSSAGAAETQYF.